This T cell receptor (beta chain) was sequenced during a study of T cells after yellow fever vaccination. The study, taken as a whole, reports: A small proportion of clonotypes was detected in both the CD4 and CD8 compartments. Most primary-vaccination clones recurred post-booster (more than 95% CD4, more than 85% CD8).

This clonotype showed up many times. Trimming left V 6 bases short and J 3 bases short, with 9 bases between. Germline CDR1 is SGHTA and CDR2 is FQGNSA. The CDR3 extends over 12 amino acids. Using its own MiXCR run on the 5' RACE reads, TCRdb lists one record per CDR3 protein. This repertoire shows under 50,000 distinct CDR3 sequences, more than 6% found once; its top ten account for under 11%. The sequencing here drew on PBMCs, either bulk or a sorted T-cell subset (CD4+, CD8+, memory, or dextramer-sorted; not recorded which), taken 45 days after the yellow fever booster vaccination. The rearrangement links TRBV7-2 to TRBJ2-7; a weak D match, TRBD2 (6 bases). The receptor was isolated from a man under 40 who received the YFV17D yellow fever vaccine. CDR3 in DNA: TGTGCCAGCAGGGAGGGGATCTACGAGCAGTACTTC. Encoded protein: CASREGIYEQYF.